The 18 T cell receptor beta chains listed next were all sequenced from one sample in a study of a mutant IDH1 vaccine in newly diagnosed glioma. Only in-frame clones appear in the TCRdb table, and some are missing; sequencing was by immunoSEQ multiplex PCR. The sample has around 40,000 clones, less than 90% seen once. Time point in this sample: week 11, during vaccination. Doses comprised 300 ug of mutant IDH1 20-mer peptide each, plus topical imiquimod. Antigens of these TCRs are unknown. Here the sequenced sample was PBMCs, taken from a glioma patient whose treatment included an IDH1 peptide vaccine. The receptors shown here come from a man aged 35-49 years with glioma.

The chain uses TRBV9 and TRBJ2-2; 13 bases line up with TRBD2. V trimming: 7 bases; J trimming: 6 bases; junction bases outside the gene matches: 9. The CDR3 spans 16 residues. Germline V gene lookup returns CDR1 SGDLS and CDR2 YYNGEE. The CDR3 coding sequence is TGTGCCAGCGCCCCCCGGACTAGCGGGAGTTCCGGGGAGCTGTTTTTT. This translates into CASAPRTSGSSGELFF. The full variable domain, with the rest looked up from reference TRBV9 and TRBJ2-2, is DSGVTQTPKHLITATGQRVTLRCSPRSGDLSVYWYQQSLDQGLQFLIQYYNGEERAKGNILERFSAQQFPDLHSELNLSSLELGDSALYFCASAPRTSGSSGELFFGEGSRLTVL.

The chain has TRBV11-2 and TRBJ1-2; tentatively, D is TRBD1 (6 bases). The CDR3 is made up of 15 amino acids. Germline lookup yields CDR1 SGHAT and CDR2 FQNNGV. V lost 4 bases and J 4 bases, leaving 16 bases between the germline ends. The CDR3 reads CASSSARGRFYGYTF. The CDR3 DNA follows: TGTGCCAGCAGCTCGGCACGGGGGCGCTTCTATGGCTACACCTTC.

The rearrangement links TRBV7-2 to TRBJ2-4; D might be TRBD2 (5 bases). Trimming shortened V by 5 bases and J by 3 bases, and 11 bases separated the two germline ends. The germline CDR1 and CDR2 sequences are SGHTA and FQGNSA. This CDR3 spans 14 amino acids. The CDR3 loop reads CASSQNSGKNIQYF. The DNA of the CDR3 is TGTGCCAGCAGCCAAAACAGCGGCAAAAACATTCAGTACTTC.

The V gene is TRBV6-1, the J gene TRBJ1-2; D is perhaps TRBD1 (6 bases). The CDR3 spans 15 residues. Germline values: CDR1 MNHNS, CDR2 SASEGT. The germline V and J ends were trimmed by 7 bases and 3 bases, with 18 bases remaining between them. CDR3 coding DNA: TGTGCCAGCATTGGGGACAATATGTGGGACTATGGCTACACCTTC. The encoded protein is CASIGDNMWDYGYTF.

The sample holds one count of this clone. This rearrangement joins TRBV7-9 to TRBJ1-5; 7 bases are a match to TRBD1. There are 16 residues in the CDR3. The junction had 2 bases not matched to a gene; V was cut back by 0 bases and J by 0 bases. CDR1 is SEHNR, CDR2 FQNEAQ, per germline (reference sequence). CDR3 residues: CASSLAGTASNQPQHF. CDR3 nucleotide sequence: TGTGCCAGCAGCTTAGCGGGGACAGCTAGCAATCAGCCCCAGCATTTT.

CDR3 sequence: CASRATGVAQETQYF. For the CDR3, the DNA is TGTGCCAGCAGAGCTACAGGGGTGGCCCAAGAGACCCAGTACTTC. This chain connects TRBV2 to TRBJ2-5; 7 bases agree with TRBD1. The CDR3 contains 15 residues. Losses at the gene ends were 6 bases for V and 1 base for J; bases not matched to a gene: 8. Germline assignment: CDR1 SNHLY and CDR2 FYNNEI. Filled out from reference TRBV2 and TRBJ2-5, the complete variable domain reads EPEVTQTPSHQVTQMGQEVILRCVPISNHLYFYWYRQILGQKVEFLVSFYNNEISEKSEIFDDQFSVERPDGSNFTLKIRSTKLEDSAMYFCASRATGVAQETQYFGPGTRLLVL.

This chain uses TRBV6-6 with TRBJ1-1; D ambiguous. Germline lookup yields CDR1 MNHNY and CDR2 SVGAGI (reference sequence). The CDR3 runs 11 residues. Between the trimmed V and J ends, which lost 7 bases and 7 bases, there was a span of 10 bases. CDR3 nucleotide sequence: TGTGCCAGCACCCGACTAAGTGAAGCTTTCTTT. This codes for CASTRLSEAFF.

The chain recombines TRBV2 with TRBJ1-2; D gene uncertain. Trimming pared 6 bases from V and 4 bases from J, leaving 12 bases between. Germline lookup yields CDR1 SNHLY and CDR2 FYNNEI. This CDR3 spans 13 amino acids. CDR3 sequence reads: CASRSGFSYGYTF. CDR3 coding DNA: TGTGCCAGCAGGAGCGGGTTTTCCTATGGCTACACCTTC.

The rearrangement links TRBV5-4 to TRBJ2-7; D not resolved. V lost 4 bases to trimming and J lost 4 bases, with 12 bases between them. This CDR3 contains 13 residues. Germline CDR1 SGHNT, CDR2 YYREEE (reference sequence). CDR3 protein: CASSPGPLYEQYF. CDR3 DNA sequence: TGTGCCAGCAGCCCCGGACCTCTTTACGAGCAGTACTTC. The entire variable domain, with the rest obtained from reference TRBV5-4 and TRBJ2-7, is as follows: ETGVTQSPTHLIKTRGQQVTLRCSSQSGHNTVSWYQQALGQGPQFIFQYYREEENGRGNFPPRFSGLQFPNYSSELNVNALELDDSALYLCASSPGPLYEQYFGPGTRLTVT.

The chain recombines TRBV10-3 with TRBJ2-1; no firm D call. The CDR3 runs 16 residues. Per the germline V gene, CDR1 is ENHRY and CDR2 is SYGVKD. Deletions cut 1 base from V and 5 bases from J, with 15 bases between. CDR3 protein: CAISELPAIGHNEQFF. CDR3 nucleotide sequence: TGTGCCATCAGTGAGTTACCCGCAATAGGGCACAATGAGCAGTTCTTC.

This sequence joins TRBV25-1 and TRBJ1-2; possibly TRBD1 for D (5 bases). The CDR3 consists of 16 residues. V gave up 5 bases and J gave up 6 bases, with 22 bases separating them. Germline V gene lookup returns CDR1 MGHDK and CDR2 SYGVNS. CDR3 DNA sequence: TGTGCCAGCAGTCCTAACCGCGCAGGGCGGGGGAATGGCTACACCTTC. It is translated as CASSPNRAGRGNGYTF.

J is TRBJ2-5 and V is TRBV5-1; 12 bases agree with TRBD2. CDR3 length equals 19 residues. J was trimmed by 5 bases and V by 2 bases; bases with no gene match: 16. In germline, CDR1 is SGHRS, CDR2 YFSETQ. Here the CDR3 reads CASSLLASGRATRWETQYF. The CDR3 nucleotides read TGCGCCAGCAGCTTATTGGCTAGCGGGAGGGCCACGAGATGGGAGACCCAGTACTTC.

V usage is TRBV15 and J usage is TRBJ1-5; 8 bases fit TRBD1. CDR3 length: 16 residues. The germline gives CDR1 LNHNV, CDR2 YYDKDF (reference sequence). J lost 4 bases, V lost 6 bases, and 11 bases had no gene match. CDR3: CATSFFQGAANQPQHF. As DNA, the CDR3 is TGTGCCACCAGTTTCTTCCAGGGGGCAGCAAATCAGCCCCAGCATTTT.

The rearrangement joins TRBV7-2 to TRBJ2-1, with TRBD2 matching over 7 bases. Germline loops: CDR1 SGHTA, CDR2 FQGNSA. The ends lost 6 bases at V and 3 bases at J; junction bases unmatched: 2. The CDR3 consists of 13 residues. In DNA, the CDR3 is TGTGCCAGCAGTTGGACTAGCTACAATGAGCAGTTCTTC. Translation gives CASSWTSYNEQFF.

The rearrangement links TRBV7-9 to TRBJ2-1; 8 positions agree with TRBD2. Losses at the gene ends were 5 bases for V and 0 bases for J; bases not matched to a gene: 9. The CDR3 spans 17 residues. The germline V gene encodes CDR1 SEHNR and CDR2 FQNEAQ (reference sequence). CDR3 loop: CASSRTPGGSSYNEQFF. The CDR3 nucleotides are TGTGCCAGCAGCCGAACCCCGGGGGGGAGCTCCTACAATGAGCAGTTCTTC.

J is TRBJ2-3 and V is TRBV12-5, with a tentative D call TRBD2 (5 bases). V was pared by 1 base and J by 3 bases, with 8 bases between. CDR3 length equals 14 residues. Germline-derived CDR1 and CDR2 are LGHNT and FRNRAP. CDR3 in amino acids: CASGLGRETDTQYF. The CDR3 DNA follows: TGTGCTAGTGGTTTGGGAAGGGAGACAGATACGCAGTATTTT.

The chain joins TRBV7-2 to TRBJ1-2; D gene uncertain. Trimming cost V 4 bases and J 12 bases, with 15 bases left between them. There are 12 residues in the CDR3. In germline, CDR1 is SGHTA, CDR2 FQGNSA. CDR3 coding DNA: TGTGCCAGCAGCTCCCTCGGTCGAACGGACACCTTC. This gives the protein CASSSLGRTDTF.

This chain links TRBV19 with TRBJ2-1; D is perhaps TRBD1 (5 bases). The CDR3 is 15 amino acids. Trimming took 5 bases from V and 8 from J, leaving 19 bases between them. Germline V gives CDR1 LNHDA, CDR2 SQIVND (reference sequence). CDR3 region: CASSAPRDGFDEQFF. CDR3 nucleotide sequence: TGTGCCAGTAGTGCCCCCAGGGATGGTTTCGATGAGCAGTTCTTC. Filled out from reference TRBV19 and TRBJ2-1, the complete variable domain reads DGGITQSPKYLFRKEGQNVTLSCEQNLNHDAMYWYRQDPGQGLRLIYYSQIVNDFQKGDIAEGYSVSREKKESFPLTVTSAQKNPTAFYLCASSAPRDGFDEQFFGPGTRLTVL.